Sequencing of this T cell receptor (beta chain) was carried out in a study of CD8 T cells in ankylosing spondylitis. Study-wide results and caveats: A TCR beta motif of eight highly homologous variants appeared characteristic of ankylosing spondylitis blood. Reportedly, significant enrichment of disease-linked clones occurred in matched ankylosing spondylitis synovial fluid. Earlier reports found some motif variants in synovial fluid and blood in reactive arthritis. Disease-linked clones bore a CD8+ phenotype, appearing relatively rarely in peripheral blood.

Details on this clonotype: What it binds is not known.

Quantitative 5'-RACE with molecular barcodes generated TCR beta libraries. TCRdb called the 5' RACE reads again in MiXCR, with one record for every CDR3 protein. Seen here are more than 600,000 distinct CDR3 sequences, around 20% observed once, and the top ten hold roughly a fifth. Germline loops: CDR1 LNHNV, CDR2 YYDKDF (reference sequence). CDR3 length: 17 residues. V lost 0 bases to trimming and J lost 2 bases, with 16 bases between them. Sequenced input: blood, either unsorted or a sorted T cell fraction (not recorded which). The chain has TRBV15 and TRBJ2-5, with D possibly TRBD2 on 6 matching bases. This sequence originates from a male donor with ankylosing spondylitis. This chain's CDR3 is CATSRDQGLLGQETQYF. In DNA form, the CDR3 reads TGTGCCACCAGCAGAGACCAGGGACTCCTAGGGCAAGAGACCCAGTACTTC.